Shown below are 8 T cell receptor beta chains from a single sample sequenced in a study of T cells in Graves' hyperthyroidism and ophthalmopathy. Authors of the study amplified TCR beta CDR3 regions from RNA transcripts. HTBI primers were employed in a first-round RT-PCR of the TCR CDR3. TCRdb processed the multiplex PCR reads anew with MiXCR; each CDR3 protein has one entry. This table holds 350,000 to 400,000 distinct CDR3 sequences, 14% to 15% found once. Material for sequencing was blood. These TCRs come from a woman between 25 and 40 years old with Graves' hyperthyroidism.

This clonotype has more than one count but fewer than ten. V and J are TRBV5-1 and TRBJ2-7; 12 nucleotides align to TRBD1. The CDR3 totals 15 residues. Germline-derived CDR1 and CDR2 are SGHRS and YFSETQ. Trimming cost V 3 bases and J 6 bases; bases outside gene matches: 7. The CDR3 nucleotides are TGCGCCAGCAGCTGGACGGGACAGGGGGCAGGCGAGCAGTACTTC. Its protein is CASSWTGQGAGEQYF.

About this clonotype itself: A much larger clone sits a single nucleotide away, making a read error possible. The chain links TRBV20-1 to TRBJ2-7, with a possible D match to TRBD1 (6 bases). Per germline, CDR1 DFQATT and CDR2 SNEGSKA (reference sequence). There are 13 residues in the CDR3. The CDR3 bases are TGCAGTGCCAAGACCCGGGACACCTACGGGCAGTACTTC. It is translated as CSAKTRDTYGQYF.

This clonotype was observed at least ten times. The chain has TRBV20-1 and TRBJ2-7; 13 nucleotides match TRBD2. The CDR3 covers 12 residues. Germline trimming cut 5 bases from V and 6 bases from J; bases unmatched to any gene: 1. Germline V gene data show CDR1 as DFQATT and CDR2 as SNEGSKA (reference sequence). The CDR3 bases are TGCAGTGCTGGACTAGCGGGAGTCGAGCAGTACTTC. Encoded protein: CSAGLAGVEQYF.

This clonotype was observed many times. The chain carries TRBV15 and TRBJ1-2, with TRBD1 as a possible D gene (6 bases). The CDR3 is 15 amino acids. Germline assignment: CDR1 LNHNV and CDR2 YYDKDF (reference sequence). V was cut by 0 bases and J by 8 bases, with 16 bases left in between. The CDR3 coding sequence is TGTGCCACCAGCAGAGATCAAATTGAACAGGGCGGCTACACCTTC. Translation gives CATSRDQIEQGGYTF.

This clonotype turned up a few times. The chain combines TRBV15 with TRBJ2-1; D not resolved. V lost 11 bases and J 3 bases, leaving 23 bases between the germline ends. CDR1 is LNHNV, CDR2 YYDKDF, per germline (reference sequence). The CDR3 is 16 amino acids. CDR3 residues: CAPRSSAPGFYNEQFF. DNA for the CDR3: TGTGCCCCAAGAAGCAGTGCCCCCGGGTTCTACAATGAGCAGTTCTTC.

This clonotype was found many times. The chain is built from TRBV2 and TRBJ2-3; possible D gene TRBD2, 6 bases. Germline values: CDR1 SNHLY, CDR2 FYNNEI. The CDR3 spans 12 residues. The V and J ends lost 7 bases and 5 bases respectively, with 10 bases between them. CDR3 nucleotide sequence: TGTGCCAGCAACACGGGGGTAGATACGCAGTATTTT. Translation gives CASNTGVDTQYF.

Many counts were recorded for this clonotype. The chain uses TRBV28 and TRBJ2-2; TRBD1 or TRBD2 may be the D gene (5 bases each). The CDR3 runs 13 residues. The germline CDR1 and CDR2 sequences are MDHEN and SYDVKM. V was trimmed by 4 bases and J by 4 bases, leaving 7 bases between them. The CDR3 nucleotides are TGTGCCAGCAGTTATGGGGGCACCGGGGAGCTGTTTTTT. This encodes CASSYGGTGELFF.

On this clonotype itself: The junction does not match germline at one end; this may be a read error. CDR3 amino acids: CASTETWSQLLVGELFF. CDR3 sequence (DNA): TGTGCCAGCACTGAAACTTGGAGTCAGCTCCTAGTGGGGGAGCTGTTTTTT. The chain has TRBV6-1 and TRBJ2-2; D remains ambiguous. CDR3 length: 17 residues. CDR1 MNHNS and CDR2 SASEGT come from the germline V gene.